This T cell receptor (beta chain) was captured in a study of T cell repertoires in cytomegalovirus infection. On the study more broadly: Shared public TCR beta signatures pointed to both CMV infection and a matching HLA type.

General observations from the study: Summed frequency of shared TCR beta families picked out CMV carriers who also had the relevant HLA.

This clonotype was counted a few times. Antigen: not known. TCRdb used MiXCR to reprocess the reads, holding one entry per CDR3 protein. This table holds about 320,000 distinct CDR3 sequences, 8% to 10% found once. J was trimmed by 3 bases and V by 4 bases; bases with no gene match: 3. The CDR3 contains 14 residues. Germline V gene sequence: CDR1 SGHTA, CDR2 FQGNSA. The clonotype originates from a human donor in good health (CMV status not recorded). Some clones in this sample may be carry-over from other donors' samples. Sequences were obtained from PBMCs. V is TRBV7-2 and J is TRBJ1-1; 9 bases agree with TRBD1. CDR3 region: CASSWRQGDTEAFF. As DNA, the CDR3 is TGTGCCAGCAGCTGGCGACAGGGGGACACTGAAGCTTTCTTT.